This T cell receptor beta chain was captured by sequencing in a study of blood T cell repertoires in COVID-19. In the study overall: Material from acute and convalescent COVID-19 was sourced from the United States, Italy and Spain. T cells, B-cell-depleted T cells, or PBMCs supplied cDNA or gDNA.

In the original processing: Amplification of reference gene primers was used by the study to estimate nucleated cell counts. Repertoires were generated with immunoSEQ multiplex PCR, while TCRdb's copy carries only in-frame clones and drops some. V and J calls and clone size are copied from that table; D and trimming were computed from the DNA. The sample has 200,000 to 250,000 clones, about 80% seen once. This receptor was taken from a woman in her fifties or sixties with acute or convalescent COVID-19. The sequenced sample consisted of peripheral blood.

The CDR3 reads CATVSGTGDYEQYF. DNA for the CDR3: TGTGCCACTGTGTCGGGGACAGGAGACTACGAGCAGTACTTC. The genes are TRBV19 and TRBJ2-7; 8 bases line up with TRBD1. Germline V gene sequence: CDR1 LNHDA, CDR2 SQIVND (reference sequence). V dropped 10 bases and J dropped 3; count of bases not matched to a gene: 11. The CDR3 runs to 14 residues.